These 10 T cell receptor beta chains share one sample of origin, sequenced in a study of blood T cell repertoires in COVID-19. Generated by immunoSEQ multiplex PCR, the TCRdb table keeps only in-frame clones and is missing some. Of some 180,000 clones in the sample, around four fifths were seen once. The sample taken for sequencing was peripheral blood. The receptors were sampled from a woman aged 80 or over with COVID-19, enrolled during active disease.

This chain connects TRBV6-5 to TRBJ1-5; possible D gene TRBD1, 5 bases. Germline CDR1 reads MNHEY; CDR2 reads SVGAGI. V was shortened by 0 bases and J by 5 bases, with 14 bases between the two germline ends. The CDR3 sequence is 16 residues long. The CDR3 coding sequence is TGTGCCAGCAGTTACTCGTCGGTCCGGGGGGATCAGCCCCAGCATTTT. Amino acid sequence: CASSYSSVRGDQPQHF.

V usage is TRBV6-4 and J usage is TRBJ2-7; TRBD1 matches 12 bases. With 6 bases clipped from V and 7 bases from J, the junction kept 4 bases outside the gene matches. Germline V CDR1 and CDR2: MRHNA, SNTAGT. The CDR3 sequence is 13 residues long. CDR3 nucleotides: TGTGCCAGCAGCTGGGACAGGGGGCTTGAGCAGTACTTC. Its translation is CASSWDRGLEQYF.

V usage is TRBV5-1 and J usage is TRBJ2-5; the D gene is possibly TRBD1 (6 bases). Deletions cut 3 bases from V and 5 bases from J, with 14 bases between. Germline V lookup: CDR1 SGHRS, CDR2 YFSETQ. The CDR3 loop spans 14 amino acids. The CDR3 DNA is TGCGCCAGCAGCTCGGGACACCTGGGGGAGACCCAGTACTTC. Amino acid sequence: CASSSGHLGETQYF.

Written as DNA, the CDR3 is TGTGCCAGCAGGCTAGAGGGTGGGACCCAGTACTTC. As protein: CASRLEGGTQYF. V and J are TRBV2 and TRBJ2-5, with a tentative D call TRBD2 (5 bases). The germline V gene has CDR1 SNHLY and CDR2 FYNNEI. V was trimmed by 6 bases and J by 7 bases, leaving 12 bases between them. The CDR3 is made up of 12 amino acids. Supplemented by reference TRBV2 and TRBJ2-5, the full variable domain reads EPEVTQTPSHQVTQMGQEVILRCVPISNHLYFYWYRQILGQKVEFLVSFYNNEISEKSEIFDDQFSVERPDGSNFTLKIRSTKLEDSAMYFCASRLEGGTQYFGPGTRLLVL.

The rearrangement links TRBV14 to TRBJ2-1; TRBD1 might be the D (5 bases). V was shortened by 0 bases and J by 7 bases, with 10 bases between the two germline ends. The CDR3 extends over 14 amino acids. Germline CDR1 is SGHDN and CDR2 is FVKESK. The CDR3 bases are TGTGCCAGCAGCCAAGAAGGGGCCGGGAATGAGCAGTTCTTC. Translation: CASSQEGAGNEQFF. Supplemented by reference TRBV14 and TRBJ2-1, the full variable domain reads EAGVTQFPSHSVIEKGQTVTLRCDPISGHDNLYWYRRVMGKEIKFLLHFVKESKQDESGMPNNRFLAERTGGTYSTLKVQPAELEDSGVYFCASSQEGAGNEQFFGPGTRLTVL.

The gene calls are TRBV20-1 and TRBJ2-5; 8 nucleotides line up with TRBD1. V dropped 3 bases and J dropped 9; count of bases not matched to a gene: 3. CDR3 length: 11 residues. Germline loops: CDR1 DFQATT, CDR2 SNEGSKA (reference sequence). The CDR3 is CSARDRAAQYF. The CDR3 nucleotides read TGCAGTGCTAGGGACAGGGCGGCCCAGTACTTC.

The chain couples TRBV7-3 to TRBJ2-3; 7 bases are shared with TRBD2. The CDR3 extends over 16 amino acids. Trimming at V came to 2 bases and at J to 2 bases, leaving 7 bases not matched to a gene. The germline V gene encodes CDR1 SGHTA and CDR2 FQGTGA. The CDR3 DNA reads TGTGCCAGCAGCTTATTTGGCGGGGGAGACACAGATACGCAGTATTTT. Translating it yields CASSLFGGGDTDTQYF.

The V call is TRBV21-1, the J call TRBJ2-5; TRBD2 is the table's D call, not checked against the DNA. TRBV21-1 is termed a pseudogene. The CDR3 is 11 amino acids. This chain's CDR3 is CAPREVQTQYF. In DNA, the CDR3 is TGTGCCCCACGCGAGGTACAGACCCAGTACTTC.

The chain is built from TRBV5-1 and TRBJ2-5; the match to TRBD1 covers 9 bases. This CDR3 has 16 residues. The trim removed 1 base at V and 5 bases at J, leaving 9 bases unmatched. Germline V gene data show CDR1 as SGHRS and CDR2 as YFSETQ. Here the CDR3 reads CASSLRSTGGSETQYF. CDR3 nucleotides: TGCGCCAGCAGCTTGAGGTCGACAGGGGGTTCGGAGACCCAGTACTTC. The full variable domain, rest sourced from reference TRBV5-1 and TRBJ2-5, is KAGVTQTPRYLIKTRGQQVTLSCSPISGHRSVSWYQQTPGQGLQFLFEYFSETQRNKGNFPGRFSGRQFSNSRSEMNVSTLELGDSALYLCASSLRSTGGSETQYFGPGTRLLVL.

This clone showed up just once. The CDR3 DNA reads as TGTGCCAGCAGCATGACAGCAACTAATGAAAAACTGTTTTTT. Its protein is CASSMTATNEKLFF. This chain uses TRBV5-6 with TRBJ1-4; a weak D match, TRBD1 (5 bases). From germline, CDR1 is SGHDT and CDR2 YYEEEE. V lost 4 bases and J lost 0, with 7 bases in between. The CDR3 loop spans 14 amino acids.